The clone carrying this T cell receptor (beta chain) was observed many times. Antigen unknown. V dropped 6 bases and J dropped 0 bases, with 15 bases sitting between them. CDR1 and CDR2 from the germline V gene are SNHLY and FYNNEI. There are 16 residues in the CDR3. This record comes from a study of CD8+CD57+ T cells in acquired aplastic anemia. Study summary: Isolated CD4+ and CD8+ cells, once sorted, yielded DNA averaging roughly 3 ug.

TCR beta VDJ and CDR3 profiling used genomic DNA as template. TCRdb re-derived calls from the reads in MiXCR, one entry per CDR3 protein. The data hold 60,000 or so distinct CDR3 sequences, with 50% to 70% observed a single time. Study results and limitations: The number of CD8+ CDR3 sequences shared by patients and controls was twenty-nine. No significant patient-versus-control difference appeared in CD8+ Simpson's diversity.

The sample was sorted CD4+, CD8+, or CD8+CD57+ T cells (not recorded which) from PBMCs. The TCR originated in a human donor in good health, serving as a control. The chain recombines TRBV2 with TRBJ1-3, with D perhaps TRBD1 (6 bases). The CDR3 region has the DNA TGTGCCAGCAGAGGGACATCGGCTCTCTCTGGAAACACCATATATTTT. This codes for CASRGTSALSGNTIYF.